The clone carrying this TCR beta chain came up a few times. The data are from a study of T cells in Graves' hyperthyroidism and ophthalmopathy. RNA transcripts provided the source from which TCR beta CDR3 regions were amplified. First-round RT-PCR with HTBI primers amplified the TCR CDR3 region. One entry per CDR3 protein results from TCRdb running MiXCR on the multiplex PCR reads. The table includes about 840,000 distinct CDR3 sequences, over 35% detected once. Input material: blood. This receptor was taken from a man between 18 and 29 years old with Graves' hyperthyroidism.

CDR3 DNA sequence: TGCGCCAGCAGCCAGCGAGGAGGGCGTGAAGCTTTCTTT. Its protein product is CASSQRGGREAFF. This chain connects TRBV4-1 to TRBJ1-1; D unclear. With 3 bases removed from V and 7 bases from J, the gap between germline ends came to 12 bases. The CDR3 runs to 13 residues. CDR1 and CDR2 from the germline V gene are MGHRA and YSYEKL.